This T cell receptor beta chain is drawn from a study of shared clonotypes between healthy human individuals (dated by TCRdb to the early 2020s). Notes on the research overall: A couple of women and three men aged 18 to 49 years were included in the cohort. To estimate repertoire size and how much clonotype sharing occurs between individuals, the study deeply sequenced the blood TCR repertoires of roughly 5 healthy adults. To increase sequencing depth and limit assay-specific biases, different laboratories used diverse techniques to prepare libraries and sequence TCR repertoires. Per donor, three plates each were used for CD4 naive and CD4 memory, two for CD8 naive, and one for CD8 memory. Between about 0.8 and 9 billion PBMCs per donor were obtained by leukapheresis. The study at large found these results: Sampling was limited to blood, and TCR repertoires in tissue likely differ from TCR repertoires in blood. Clonotypes shared by all four sorted-subset donors showed higher generation probabilities than non-shared clonotypes. The small number of donors limited the genetic and exposure-history diversity represented. Based on pairwise subsampling, the degree of clonotype sharing among donors was expected to be affected by sequencing depth. Across several donors, approximately 5% of naive CD4, over 3% of naive CD8, around 2.5% of memory CD4, and about 0.44% of memory CD8 clonotypes were shared. Estimated clonotype richness was generally larger for naive than for memory subsets. Rarefaction of sorted-subset datasets indicated incomplete sequencing despite the large sequencing depth.

Donors were healthy HIV-negative adults with no recently reported acute infections or vaccinations. All donors were Caucasian adults living in Nashville, Tennessee, USA. CD4+ T cells were enriched by magnetic negative selection, after which naive cells were positively selected on CD45RA and the negative fraction was taken as the memory subset. Blood was collected by leukapheresis, and PBMCs were isolated by Ficoll-Histopaque density gradient centrifugation and then cryopreserved in liquid nitrogen vapor phase. Analytical flow cytometry was used to check the purity and quantity of each magnetically sorted T cell population. Genomic DNA was isolated from each sorted fraction and quantified by UV absorbance on a Nanodrop 2000c. About this clone: Its specific antigen is unknown. No clone much larger than this one lies a single base away; base qualities are absent.

Using the deep immunoSEQ assay, multiplex PCR amplified TCR CDR3 regions from genomic DNA. For each cell subset, the extracted genomic DNA was distributed evenly across all wells of several immunoSEQ 96-well plates, and each plate served as one replicate. For sorted subsets, roughly 200 ng genomic DNA, equal to 30,000 or so T cell genomes, was loaded into each replicate PCR. Purified libraries were measured with a Qubit 3.0 fluorometer, size-checked on a Bioanalyzer 2100, and measured again with the KAPA Library Quantification kit. Every immunoSEQ 96-well plate was sequenced on a separate single-read 150-cycle Illumina NextSeq 550 flow cell. Per the authors' processing: Because the immunoSEQ output held only junctional sequences and lacked quality scores, the filtering could not match the filtering applied to full-length reads. Sequences were annotated with PyIR, a Python wrapper for IgBLAST v1.9, and V/J genes and CDR3 were assigned using IMGT germline references. Any read was removed if the V/J assignment was weak (E-value above 1e-6), the CDR3 was missing, or the read contained stop codons, out-of-frame junctions, or ambiguous translated residues. V3J clonotypes were defined by identical inferred V gene, J gene, and CDR3 amino acid sequence. Percentage overlap between repertoires was calculated by dividing the number of shared unique clonotypes by the size of the smaller repertoire. Richness of each repertoire was evaluated using RTK rarefaction, the Chao1 estimator, and Recon v2.1 estimates of unobserved clonotypes. OLGA was used to compute generation probabilities for all TCRbeta clonotypes that the gDNA method yielded from four donors. As stored in TCRdb, this immuneACCESS dataset retains in-frame rearrangements with V and J assigned. A fraction of the clones does not appear; measured against another copy, unresolved V genes explain less than half of the discrepancy, and the remainder lacks a known reason. From that table come the V and J calls and clone size; the DNA was used to work out D and trimming. This sample gives 1.4 million or so clones in total; about 98.5% of them show up just once. The top ten clones comprise about 0.4% of the sample.

The CDR3 starts with the cysteine, ends with the phenylalanine, and has 15 residues. CDR3 DNA is the only sequence kept; it has 45 bases, read in frame from the first base. V and J are trimmed by 5 bases and 3 bases, and the gene matches miss 6 bases of the junction. The germline V gene (reference sequence) supplies CDR1 MNHEY and CDR2 SMNVEV. The TCR originated in a man aged 25-45 years in good health. In this chain, TRBV27 is recombined with TRBJ1-5, with 8 middle bases fitting TRBD1. The sequenced sample was naive CD4+ T cells sorted from blood. What this sample's cell subset or site label stands for: CD45RA+ positively selected. CDR3 protein: CASSQHRGSNQPQHF. The DNA reads as follows: TGTGCCAGCAGTCAGCACAGGGGGTCCAATCAGCCCCAGCATTTT.